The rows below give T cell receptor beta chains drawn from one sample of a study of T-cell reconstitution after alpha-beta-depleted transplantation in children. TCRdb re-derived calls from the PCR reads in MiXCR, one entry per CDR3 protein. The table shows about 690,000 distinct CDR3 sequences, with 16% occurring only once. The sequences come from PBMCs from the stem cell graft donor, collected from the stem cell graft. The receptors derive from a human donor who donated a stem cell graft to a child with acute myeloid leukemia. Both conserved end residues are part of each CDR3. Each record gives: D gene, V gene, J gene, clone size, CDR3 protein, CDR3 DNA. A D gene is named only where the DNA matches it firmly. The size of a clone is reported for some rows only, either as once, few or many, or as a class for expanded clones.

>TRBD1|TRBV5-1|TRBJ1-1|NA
CASSLVPWTGYMNTEAFF
TGCGCCAGCAGCTTGGTACCCTGGACAGGCTACATGAACACTGAAGCTTTCTTT
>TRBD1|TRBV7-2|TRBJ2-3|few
CASSPWTGSTDTQYF
TGTGCCAGCAGCCCCTGGACAGGGAGCACAGATACGCAGTATTTT
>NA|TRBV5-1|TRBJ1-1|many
CASSLEGRLNQAFF
TGCGCCAGCAGCTTGGAAGGGAGGCTGAATCAAGCTTTCTTT
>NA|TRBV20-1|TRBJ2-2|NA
CSARDSRGTGELFF
TGCAGTGCTAGAGATTCCCGAGGAACCGGGGAGCTGTTTTTT
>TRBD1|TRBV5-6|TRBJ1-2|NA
CASSLKQGANYGYTF
TGTGCCAGCAGCCTTAAACAGGGGGCTAACTATGGCTACACCTTC
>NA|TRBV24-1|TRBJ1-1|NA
CATSGGEGEAFF
TGTGCCACCAGTGGGGGGGAGGGTGAAGCTTTCTTT
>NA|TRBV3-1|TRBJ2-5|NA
CASSHNRGETQYF
TGTGCCAGCAGCCACAACCGCGGGGAGACCCAGTACTTC
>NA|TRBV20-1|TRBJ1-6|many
CSARVAGGNSPLHF
TGCAGTGCTAGGGTAGCGGGGGGTAATTCACCCCTCCACTTT
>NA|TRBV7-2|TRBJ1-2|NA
CASSWTVGAVGYTF
TGTGCCAGCAGCTGGACAGTGGGCGCGGTAGGCTACACCTTC
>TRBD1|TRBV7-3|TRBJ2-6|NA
CASCLGQGWSPRSGANVLTF
TGTGCCAGCTGCCTCGGACAGGGATGGAGTCCACGCTCTGGGGCCAACGTCCTGACTTTC
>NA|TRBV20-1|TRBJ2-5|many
CSARPSPPETQYF
TGCAGTGCTAGACCTAGTCCTCCAGAGACCCAGTACTTC
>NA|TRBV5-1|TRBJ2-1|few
CASSPDPLPEQFF
TGCGCCAGCAGCCCGGACCCCCTCCCCGAGCAGTTCTTC
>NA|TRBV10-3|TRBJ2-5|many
CVTPNLPGAGVGGETQYF
TGTGTCACCCCCAACTTGCCAGGGGCTGGGGTAGGTGGAGAGACCCAGTACTTC
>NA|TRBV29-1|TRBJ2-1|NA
CSVAGQYNEQFF
TGCAGCGTGGCGGGACAGTACAATGAGCAGTTCTTC
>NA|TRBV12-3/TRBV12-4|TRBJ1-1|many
CASSFTRGVEAFF
TGTGCCAGCAGTTTTACGAGGGGAGTTGAAGCTTTCTTT
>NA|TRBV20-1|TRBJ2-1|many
CSASLGGRDEQFF
TGCAGTGCTAGTCTAGGGGGGAGAGATGAGCAGTTCTTC
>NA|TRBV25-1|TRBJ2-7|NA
CASEKGLYEQYF
TGTGCCAGCGAAAAGGGACTCTACGAGCAGTACTTC
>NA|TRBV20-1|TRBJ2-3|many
CSARDPLSGGGTDTQYF
TGCAGTGCTAGAGATCCCCTGAGCGGTGGCGGCACAGATACGCAGTATTTT
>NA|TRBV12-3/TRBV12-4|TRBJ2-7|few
CASSLEGTPSYEQYF
TGTGCCAGCAGTTTGGAGGGGACGCCTTCCTACGAGCAGTACTTC
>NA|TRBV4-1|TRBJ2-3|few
CASSQEGRPTDTQYF
TGCGCCAGCAGCCAAGAAGGCAGGCCCACAGATACGCAGTATTTT
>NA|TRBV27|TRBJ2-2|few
CASSFFGELFF
TGTGCCAGCAGTTTCTTCGGGGAGCTGTTTTTT
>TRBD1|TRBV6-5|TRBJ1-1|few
CASSYGTEMNTEAFF
TGTGCCAGTAGTTACGGGACAGAAATGAACACTGAAGCTTTCTTT
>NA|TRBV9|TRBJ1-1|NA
CASSADWMDTEAFF
TGTGCCAGCAGCGCGGACTGGATGGACACTGAAGCTTTCTTT
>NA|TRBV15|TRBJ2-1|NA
CATSDSRTSEQFF
TGTGCCACCAGCGATAGTAGGACGAGTGAGCAGTTCTTC
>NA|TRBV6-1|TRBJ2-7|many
CATNDGESYEQYF
TGTGCCACCAATGACGGGGAAAGCTACGAGCAGTACTTC
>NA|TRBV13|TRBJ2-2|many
CASSLGPSELFF
TGTGCCAGCAGCTTGGGACCCTCGGAGCTGTTTTTT
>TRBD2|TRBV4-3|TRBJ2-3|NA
CASSQALGLAPTDTQYF
TGCGCCAGCAGCCAAGCCCTGGGACTAGCGCCCACAGATACGCAGTATTTT
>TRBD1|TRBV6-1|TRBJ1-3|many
CASQGGSSGNTIYF
TGTGCCAGCCAGGGGGGGTCCTCTGGAAACACCATATATTTT
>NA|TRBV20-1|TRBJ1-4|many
CSASGGRGPNEKLFF
TGCAGTGCTAGTGGAGGGAGGGGTCCCAATGAAAAACTGTTTTTT
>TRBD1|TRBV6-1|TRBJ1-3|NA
CASSPGQALSGNTIYF
TGTGCCAGCAGCCCAGGACAGGCCCTCTCTGGAAACACCATATATTTT
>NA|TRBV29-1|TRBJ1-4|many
CSVSRVSKKGEKLFF
TGCAGCGTTTCAAGGGTGTCAAAAAAGGGGGAAAAACTGTTTTTT
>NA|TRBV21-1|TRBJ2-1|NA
CASSNWGNEQFF
TGTGCCAGCAGCAACTGGGGAAATGAGCAGTTCTTC
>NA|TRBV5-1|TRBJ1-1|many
CASSLYRSNTEAFF
TGCGCCAGCAGCTTGTACCGTTCTAACACTGAAGCTTTCTTT
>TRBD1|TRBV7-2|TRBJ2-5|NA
CASSLQGATIVETQYF
TGTGCCAGCAGCTTACAGGGGGCGACTATAGTTGAGACCCAGTACTTC
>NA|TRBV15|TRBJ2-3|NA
CATSRASTGNLLYTQYF
TGTGCCACCAGCAGAGCCTCAACAGGGAATCTGTTGTACACGCAGTATTTT
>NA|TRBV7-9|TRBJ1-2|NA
CASSLDEGGIYGYTF
TGTGCCAGCAGCTTAGATGAGGGGGGCATCTATGGCTACACCTTC